Following are 14 T cell receptor beta chains from one sample sequenced in a study of CD8 T cells in Susac syndrome. With random hexamers, reverse transcription was performed on about 0.45 to 1 ug of RNA. One entry per CDR3 protein, called by TCRdb with MiXCR from the immunoSEQ multiplex PCR reads. Of about 210,000 distinct CDR3 sequences in the sample, roughly 96% are singletons; the top ten hold around 0.099%. Specimen: CD4+ T cells from PBMCs. The receptors here all came from a human donor with multiple sclerosis.

The chain couples TRBV18 to TRBJ2-7; TRBD1 or TRBD2 may be the D gene (5 bases each). Germline V lookup: CDR1 KGHSH, CDR2 LQKENI. The V end was cut by 3 bases, the J end by 3 bases, with 12 bases between. This CDR3 comprises 14 residues. The chain's CDR3 is CASSPSRDGYEQYF. In DNA, the CDR3 is TGTGCCAGCTCACCGAGCCGGGACGGCTACGAGCAGTACTTC.

The chain recombines TRBV20-1 with TRBJ1-2, with D perhaps TRBD1 (6 bases). Germline V gene data show CDR1 as DFQATT and CDR2 as SNEGSKA (reference sequence). CDR3 length equals 16 residues. V lost 0 bases and J 0 bases, leaving 14 bases between the germline ends. The CDR3, as DNA: TGCAGTGCTAGAGATAAGGACAGATTGTCTAACTATGGCTACACCTTC. Translated: CSARDKDRLSNYGYTF.

The J gene is TRBJ2-5, the V gene TRBV2; D gene uncertain. The CDR3 is made up of 15 amino acids. Germline V lookup: CDR1 SNHLY, CDR2 FYNNEI. V was clipped by 5 bases and J by 3 bases, with 16 bases between them. The CDR3 coding sequence is TGTGCCAGCAGTTTTCCCCGGGCGCCTAAAGAGACCCAGTACTTC. This sequence encodes CASSFPRAPKETQYF.

V usage is TRBV12-3 or TRBV12-4 and J usage is TRBJ1-2; the D gene is possibly TRBD1 (6 bases). This CDR3 has 13 residues. V was shortened by 3 bases and J by 6 bases, with 11 bases between the two germline ends. As DNA, the CDR3 is TGTGCCAGCAGTTTGGGGGCATGGGATGGCTACACCTTC. Residues: CASSLGAWDGYTF.

The chain uses TRBV9 and TRBJ2-5, with D unresolved. CDR1 and CDR2 from the germline V gene are SGDLS and YYNGEE. V shed 0 bases and J shed 1 base, with 4 bases lying between them. The CDR3 has 13 residues. The CDR3 region is CASSVDTQETQYF. DNA of the CDR3: TGTGCCAGCAGCGTAGACACCCAAGAGACCCAGTACTTC.

The chain links TRBV5-4 to TRBJ1-6; TRBD1 matches 9 bases. The CDR3 is made up of 15 amino acids. CDR1 and CDR2 from the germline V gene are SGHNT and YYREEE (reference sequence). The V and J ends lost 4 bases and 9 bases, in that order; junction bases with no gene match: 8. The CDR3 is CASSPPGQGGSPLHF. The CDR3 bases are TGTGCCAGCAGCCCTCCGGGACAGGGTGGTTCACCCCTCCACTTT.

The chain links TRBV24-1 to TRBJ1-5, with a weak D call TRBD1 (5 bases). Germline V gene data show CDR1 as KGHDR and CDR2 as SFDVKD. The ends were cut back, 5 bases at V and 4 bases at J, with 8 bases in the middle. This CDR3 has 13 residues. The CDR3 protein is CATSAQGNQPQHF. The CDR3 DNA reads TGTGCCACCAGTGCCCAGGGAAATCAGCCCCAGCATTTT.

The CDR3 DNA sequence: TGTGCCAGCAGTCCCTCCGCGGGGAGCAATCAGCCCCAGCATTTT. It is translated as CASSPSAGSNQPQHF. The chain joins TRBV12-3 or TRBV12-4 to TRBJ1-5, with no clear D. The CDR3 loop spans 15 amino acids. Trimming shortened V by 5 bases and J by 1 base, and 12 bases separated the two germline ends.

This clonotype has a single count. This chain links TRBV4-1 with TRBJ2-7; 8 nucleotides match TRBD1. Germline CDR1 and CDR2: MGHRA and YSYEKL. The CDR3 has 15 residues. The V segment lost 4 bases and the J segment 2 bases; nucleotides outside the gene matches: 7. CDR3 loop: CASSLDRGGTYEQYF. The CDR3 DNA reads TGCGCCAGCAGCCTAGACAGGGGTGGCACCTACGAGCAGTACTTC.

The rearrangement links TRBV7-9 to TRBJ1-5; no clear D. V gave up 3 bases and J gave up 1 base, with 7 bases separating them. The CDR3 runs to 14 residues. Germline V gene data show CDR1 as SEHNR and CDR2 as FQNEAQ (reference sequence). The CDR3 spells CASSFEGSNQPQHF. The CDR3 nucleotides are TGTGCCAGCAGCTTCGAGGGAAGCAATCAGCCCCAGCATTTT.

V gene TRBV20-1 combines with J gene TRBJ2-2; D possibly corresponds to TRBD1 (7 bases). V lost 3 bases and J 0 bases, leaving 14 bases between the germline ends. Germline V gene data show CDR1 as DFQATT and CDR2 as SNEGSKA (reference sequence). The CDR3 consists of 16 residues. The CDR3 loop reads CSASQGGRTNTGELFF. The CDR3 DNA follows: TGCAGTGCTAGCCAGGGGGGAAGGACGAACACCGGGGAGCTGTTTTTT.

V and J are TRBV28 and TRBJ2-3; TRBD2 agrees at 8 bases. The CDR3 runs 15 residues. V shed 6 bases and J 2 bases; nucleotides not matched to a gene: 7. Germline V gene data show CDR1 as MDHEN and CDR2 as SYDVKM. The CDR3 spells CASSRPSGYTDTQYF. The DNA of the CDR3 is TGTGCCAGCAGCAGACCTAGCGGGTACACAGATACGCAGTATTTT.

This clonotype came up once. The rearrangement links TRBV29-1 to TRBJ2-3; the D gene is possibly TRBD2 (6 bases). The germline CDR1 and CDR2 sequences are SQVTM and ANQGSEA. The CDR3 is made up of 14 amino acids. The ends were cut back, 8 bases at V and 0 bases at J, with 15 bases in the middle. The CDR3 protein is CSIPPGTSTDTQYF. CDR3 nucleotides: TGCAGCATCCCCCCGGGGACTAGCACAGATACGCAGTATTTT.

The chain uses TRBV18 and TRBJ2-7; 8 bases match TRBD2. Germline V gene data show CDR1 as KGHSH and CDR2 as LQKENI. The trim removed 3 bases at V and 7 bases at J, leaving 8 bases unmatched. The CDR3 runs to 14 residues. The CDR3, as DNA: TGTGCCAGCTCACCGGCGGGAGGACCCTTGGAGCAGTACTTC. It is translated as CASSPAGGPLEQYF.